This T cell receptor (beta chain) stems from a study of Tregs in tolerant kidney transplant recipients. Method: immunoSEQ multiplex PCR; TCRdb's copy keeps in-frame clones and lacks some. The table for this sample gives 20,000 to 30,000 clones. About this clone itself: The read terminates 3 residues ahead of where the CDR3 ends, so the germline J gene completes it.

CDR1 is SGHTA, CDR2 FQGNSA, per germline. The CDR3 covers 15 residues. V was clipped by 4 bases and J by 7 bases; unmatched bases: 7. The nonmyeloablative bone marrow transplants came from related graft donors, with transient mixed chimerism. The chain combines TRBV7-2 with TRBJ2-2; 9 nucleotides match TRBD2. This TCR was recovered from a human patient who received a combined kidney and bone marrow transplant. Some T cells may arise from the graft donor. The sequencing here drew on CD4+ T cells from blood (PBMCs), taken 6 months after the transplant. The CDR3 spells CASSSLGGGGGELFF. The DNA read from the CDR3 is TGTGCCAGCAGCTCACTGGGCGGGGGGGGCGGGGAG.